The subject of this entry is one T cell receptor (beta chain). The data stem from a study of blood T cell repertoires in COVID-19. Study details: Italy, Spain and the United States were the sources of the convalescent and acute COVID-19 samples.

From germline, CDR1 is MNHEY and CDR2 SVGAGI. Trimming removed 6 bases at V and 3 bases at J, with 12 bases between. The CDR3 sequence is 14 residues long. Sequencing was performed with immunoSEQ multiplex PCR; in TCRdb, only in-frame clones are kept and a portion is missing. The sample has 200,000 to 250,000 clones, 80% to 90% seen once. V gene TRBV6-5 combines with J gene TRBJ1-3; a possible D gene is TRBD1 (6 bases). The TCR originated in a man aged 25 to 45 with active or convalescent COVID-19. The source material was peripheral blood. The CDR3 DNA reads TGTGCCAGCAGGCCTACAGGGAGTGGAAACACCATATATTTT. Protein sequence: CASRPTGSGNTIYF.